This T cell receptor (beta chain) derives from a study of tumor-infiltrating lymphocytes in primary liver carcinoma. A constant-region primer primed TCR beta cDNA synthesis from roughly 520 ng of total RNA. Modified slightly, ARM-PCR produced TCR beta libraries over three nested multiplex PCR rounds. Primers for the first two PCR rounds were TRBV1-TRBV30 forward primers and a C-beta reverse primer (roughly 10 cycles per round). TCRdb itself ran the multiplex PCR reads through MiXCR, one entry per CDR3 protein. The data contain about 92,000 distinct CDR3 sequences, roughly 70% of them singletons. The sample holds a few counts of this clonotype. The junction does not match germline at one end; this may be a read error. This CDR3 comprises 14 residues. CDR1 is MNHEY, CDR2 SVGEGT, per germline. Unsorted bulk tissue of roughly 18-32 mg yielded co-extracted RNA and DNA.

V gene TRBV6-2 or TRBV6-3 combines with J gene TRBJ2-6; D not resolved. This receptor was obtained from a man aged 40-49 years with primary liver carcinoma and hepatitis B virus infection. The sequencing input was tumor-adjacent normal liver tissue. The CDR3 is CANSHTSGANVLTF. The CDR3, as DNA: TGTGCCAACAGTCACACCTCTGGGGCCAACGTCCTGACTTTC.